These T cell receptor beta chains were read from a single sample in a study of blood T cell repertoires in COVID-19. The table came from immunoSEQ multiplex PCR; TCRdb's copy has only in-frame clones and leaves some out. The top ten clones hold 48% of a sample with 20,000 to 25,000 clones, 75% to 85% of them seen once. Sequencing input: peripheral blood. The source is a man between 70 and 80 years old with acute or convalescent COVID-19. Each CDR3 is given with its conserved first and last residue. Each record gives: D gene, clone size, CDR3 length, J gene, V gene, CDR3 DNA, CDR3 protein. D genes are given only for firm matches. Rows give clone size only sometimes, using once, few, many, or a class for an expanded clone.

d_call: .; clone_size: .; cdr3_length: 15; j_call: TRBJ1-4; v_call: TRBV19; cdr3_nt: TGTGCCAGTAGTGTAAACACAGGGTTTGGTGAAAAACTGTTTTTT; cdr3_aa: CASSVNTGFGEKLFF
d_call: .; clone_size: .; cdr3_length: 14; j_call: TRBJ2-1; v_call: TRBV5-1; cdr3_nt: TGCGCCAGCAGCTTGGGACTAGATTACAATGAGCAGTTCTTC; cdr3_aa: CASSLGLDYNEQFF
d_call: .; clone_size: few; cdr3_length: 13; j_call: TRBJ1-1; v_call: TRBV6-5; cdr3_nt: TGTGCCAGCGGAGGGGGGGGGAACACTGAAGCTTTCTTT; cdr3_aa: CASGGGGNTEAFF
d_call: TRBD1; clone_size: .; cdr3_length: 15; j_call: TRBJ2-7; v_call: TRBV9; cdr3_nt: TGTGCCAGCAGCGTAGCTTTAGGGACAGATTACGAGCAGTACTTC; cdr3_aa: CASSVALGTDYEQYF
d_call: .; clone_size: .; cdr3_length: 16; j_call: TRBJ1-6; v_call: TRBV6-5; cdr3_nt: TGTGCCAGCAGTTACTCCGGCAGGGGAAGCGCATCACCCCTCCACTTT; cdr3_aa: CASSYSGRGSASPLHF
d_call: .; clone_size: .; cdr3_length: 15; j_call: TRBJ2-3; v_call: TRBV7-5; cdr3_nt: TGTGTCAGAAGCTTAGCGAACGGGTACACAGATACGCAGTATTTT; cdr3_aa: CVRSLANGYTDTQYF
d_call: .; clone_size: .; cdr3_length: 14; j_call: TRBJ1-3; v_call: TRBV9; cdr3_nt: TGTGCCAGCAGCGTAGCAGGGTCTGGAAACACCATATATTTT; cdr3_aa: CASSVAGSGNTIYF
d_call: .; clone_size: .; cdr3_length: 13; j_call: TRBJ1-6; v_call: TRBV9; cdr3_nt: TGTGCCAGCACACGAGAGGGCGATTCACCCCTCCACTTT; cdr3_aa: CASTREGDSPLHF
d_call: TRBD1; clone_size: .; cdr3_length: 14; j_call: TRBJ2-7; v_call: TRBV28; cdr3_nt: TGTGCCAGCAGTCAGGACAGGCCTTACTACGAGCAGTACTTC; cdr3_aa: CASSQDRPYYEQYF
d_call: .; clone_size: .; cdr3_length: 18; j_call: TRBJ1-5; v_call: TRBV7-2; cdr3_nt: TGTGCCAGCAGCCCTTACAGCACAGGGCCACTTAGCAATCAGCCCCAGCATTTT; cdr3_aa: CASSPYSTGPLSNQPQHF
d_call: TRBD1; clone_size: .; cdr3_length: 17; j_call: TRBJ1-4; v_call: TRBV11-2; cdr3_nt: TGTGCCAGCAGCCACGACAGGGGGCCTGGCACTAATGAAAAACTGTTTTTT; cdr3_aa: CASSHDRGPGTNEKLFF
d_call: .; clone_size: .; cdr3_length: 15; j_call: TRBJ1-1; v_call: TRBV7-8; cdr3_nt: TGTGCCAGCAGCTTATCGGGATTTATGAACACTGAAGCTTTCTTT; cdr3_aa: CASSLSGFMNTEAFF
d_call: .; clone_size: .; cdr3_length: 14; j_call: TRBJ1-2; v_call: TRBV4-3; cdr3_nt: TGCGCCAGCAGCCCACAGGAGCATAACTATGGCTACACCTTC; cdr3_aa: CASSPQEHNYGYTF
d_call: .; clone_size: .; cdr3_length: 14; j_call: TRBJ1-1; v_call: TRBV25-1; cdr3_nt: TGTGCCAGCAGTGAGGCAGGGGTGAACACTGAAGCTTTCTTT; cdr3_aa: CASSEAGVNTEAFF
d_call: .; clone_size: .; cdr3_length: 14; j_call: TRBJ2-1; v_call: TRBV4-3; cdr3_nt: TGCGCCAGCAGCCAAGCGGGAGTGCGGAATGAGCAGTTCTTC; cdr3_aa: CASSQAGVRNEQFF
d_call: .; clone_size: .; cdr3_length: 16; j_call: TRBJ1-4; v_call: TRBV7-2; cdr3_nt: TGTGCCAGCAGCTTAGGACCAGGAGGATTCAATGAAAAACTGTTTTTT; cdr3_aa: CASSLGPGGFNEKLFF
d_call: TRBD1; clone_size: .; cdr3_length: 15; j_call: TRBJ2-7; v_call: TRBV19; cdr3_nt: TGTGCCAGTAGTGCAGTCAGGACAGGAGCCTACGAGCAGTACTTC; cdr3_aa: CASSAVRTGAYEQYF
d_call: TRBD1; clone_size: .; cdr3_length: 17; j_call: TRBJ2-2; v_call: TRBV18; cdr3_nt: TGTGCCAGCTCGGAATTTTCTGGACAGGCGAACACCGGGGAGCTGTTTTTT; cdr3_aa: CASSEFSGQANTGELFF
d_call: .; clone_size: .; cdr3_length: 14; j_call: TRBJ1-1; v_call: TRBV18; cdr3_nt: TGTGCCAGCTCACCAAGGGGACAGAACACTGAAGCTTTCTTT; cdr3_aa: CASSPRGQNTEAFF
d_call: .; clone_size: .; cdr3_length: 14; j_call: TRBJ2-3; v_call: TRBV24-1; cdr3_nt: TGTGCCACCAGTGGGGCCCAAGGGGTAGATACGCAGTATTTT; cdr3_aa: CATSGAQGVDTQYF
d_call: TRBD1; clone_size: .; cdr3_length: 16; j_call: TRBJ1-3; v_call: TRBV7-2; cdr3_nt: TGTGCCAGCAGCTTCTCAGGGGGTTTCTCTGGAAACACCATATATTTT; cdr3_aa: CASSFSGGFSGNTIYF
d_call: .; clone_size: .; cdr3_length: 16; j_call: TRBJ1-2; v_call: TRBV5-1; cdr3_nt: TGCGCCAGCAGCGAGGACGGGAAAGATGCTAACTATGGCTACACCTTC; cdr3_aa: CASSEDGKDANYGYTF
d_call: .; clone_size: .; cdr3_length: 11; j_call: TRBJ2-3; v_call: TRBV2; cdr3_nt: TGTGCCAGCAGTTTGGGCCATACGCAGTATTTT; cdr3_aa: CASSLGHTQYF
d_call: TRBD2; clone_size: .; cdr3_length: 16; j_call: TRBJ2-3; v_call: TRBV11-2; cdr3_nt: TGTGCCAGCAGCGTAGCGGGACAACCTCTCACAGATACGCAGTATTTT; cdr3_aa: CASSVAGQPLTDTQYF
d_call: .; clone_size: .; cdr3_length: 13; j_call: TRBJ2-1; v_call: TRBV15; cdr3_nt: TGTGCCACCAGCAGACCTAGCGTAGGGGAGCAGTTCTTC; cdr3_aa: CATSRPSVGEQFF
d_call: TRBD1; clone_size: .; cdr3_length: 14; j_call: TRBJ2-1; v_call: TRBV3-1/TRBV3-2; cdr3_nt: TGTGCCAGCAGCTCTCGGACAGGGTACAATGAGCAGTTCTTC; cdr3_aa: CASSSRTGYNEQFF
d_call: .; clone_size: few; cdr3_length: 12; j_call: TRBJ1-5; v_call: TRBV24-1; cdr3_nt: TGTGCCACCCAGGGAAGCAATCAGCCCCAGCATTTT; cdr3_aa: CATQGSNQPQHF
d_call: .; clone_size: .; cdr3_length: 14; j_call: TRBJ1-5; v_call: TRBV15; cdr3_nt: TGTGCCACCCTCGATCCCGGGTCCACTCAGCCCCAGCATTTT; cdr3_aa: CATLDPGSTQPQHF
d_call: TRBD2; clone_size: few; cdr3_length: 15; j_call: TRBJ2-3; v_call: TRBV6-5; cdr3_nt: TGTGCCACCCGTGCTAGCGGGGGGGGCCCAGATACGCAGTATTTT; cdr3_aa: CATRASGGGPDTQYF
d_call: TRBD2; clone_size: .; cdr3_length: 16; j_call: TRBJ2-7; v_call: TRBV14; cdr3_nt: TGTGCCAGCAGCCAAGAGGGACTAGCGGGGTTCAACGAGCAGTACTTC; cdr3_aa: CASSQEGLAGFNEQYF
d_call: TRBD1; clone_size: .; cdr3_length: 14; j_call: TRBJ1-4; v_call: TRBV7-8; cdr3_nt: TGTGCCAGCAGCTCCGACAGGGCTTCCGAAAAACTGTTTTTT; cdr3_aa: CASSSDRASEKLFF
d_call: .; clone_size: few; cdr3_length: 12; j_call: TRBJ2-7; v_call: TRBV19; cdr3_nt: TGTGCCAGCAGGGACATGGGGGACGAGCAGTACTTC; cdr3_aa: CASRDMGDEQYF
d_call: .; clone_size: .; cdr3_length: 14; j_call: TRBJ2-7; v_call: TRBV6-6; cdr3_nt: TGTGCCAGCAGTACCCCGGGATTCGAATACGAGCAGTACTTC; cdr3_aa: CASSTPGFEYEQYF
d_call: .; clone_size: once; cdr3_length: 15; j_call: TRBJ1-5; v_call: TRBV7-9; cdr3_nt: TGTGCCAGCAGCTTCAGTAGTCAGGTAACTCAGCCCCAGCATTTT; cdr3_aa: CASSFSSQVTQPQHF
d_call: .; clone_size: .; cdr3_length: 14; j_call: TRBJ2-7; v_call: TRBV2; cdr3_nt: TGTGCCAGCAGGGAACGGGGGACAGCCTACGAGCAGTACTTC; cdr3_aa: CASRERGTAYEQYF
d_call: .; clone_size: .; cdr3_length: 13; j_call: TRBJ2-2; v_call: TRBV18; cdr3_nt: TGTGCCAGCTCACCAGCGGAGACCGGGGAGCTGTTTTTT; cdr3_aa: CASSPAETGELFF
d_call: TRBD2; clone_size: .; cdr3_length: 16; j_call: TRBJ2-1; v_call: TRBV19; cdr3_nt: TGTGCCAGTAGTATACGCGGAGCGGGGGGGAGAGATGAGCAGTTCTTC; cdr3_aa: CASSIRGAGGRDEQFF
d_call: .; clone_size: .; cdr3_length: 13; j_call: TRBJ1-2; v_call: TRBV28; cdr3_nt: TGTGCCAGCAGCCCCGAGGGCGCAAGGAGCAACACCTTC; cdr3_aa: CASSPEGARSNTF
d_call: .; clone_size: .; cdr3_length: 15; j_call: TRBJ1-6; v_call: TRBV19; cdr3_nt: TGTGCCAGTAGCCCCTCCCGGGGTCCTAATTCACCCCTCCACTTT; cdr3_aa: CASSPSRGPNSPLHF
d_call: TRBD1; clone_size: .; cdr3_length: 14; j_call: TRBJ1-4; v_call: TRBV19; cdr3_nt: TGTGCCAGTAGCAACCGGGACAGTAGTGAAAAACTGTTTTTT; cdr3_aa: CASSNRDSSEKLFF
d_call: TRBD1; clone_size: .; cdr3_length: 15; j_call: TRBJ1-2; v_call: TRBV28; cdr3_nt: TGTGCCAGCAGCTTGGCAAGGGACAGGACCTATGGCTACACCTTC; cdr3_aa: CASSLARDRTYGYTF
d_call: .; clone_size: .; cdr3_length: 15; j_call: TRBJ1-5; v_call: TRBV25-1; cdr3_nt: TGTGCCAGCAGTGGGGATCCAGGGGTCGGGCAGCCCCAGCATTTT; cdr3_aa: CASSGDPGVGQPQHF
d_call: .; clone_size: .; cdr3_length: 12; j_call: TRBJ1-2; v_call: TRBV18; cdr3_nt: TGTGCCAGCTCTCCGGGGGGCTATGGCTACACCTTC; cdr3_aa: CASSPGGYGYTF
d_call: TRBD1; clone_size: .; cdr3_length: 15; j_call: TRBJ2-3; v_call: TRBV11-2; cdr3_nt: TGTGCCAGCAGACCCGGGACAGGGAGTGGCGATACGCAGTATTTT; cdr3_aa: CASRPGTGSGDTQYF
d_call: .; clone_size: few; cdr3_length: 12; j_call: TRBJ1-2; v_call: TRBV5-1; cdr3_nt: TGCGCCAGCAGTGTAGAAGACTATGGCTACACCTTC; cdr3_aa: CASSVEDYGYTF
d_call: .; clone_size: .; cdr3_length: 14; j_call: TRBJ1-2; v_call: TRBV30; cdr3_nt: TGTGCCTGGAGGGACTACCCAGTCAGCTATGGCTACACCTTC; cdr3_aa: CAWRDYPVSYGYTF
d_call: TRBD1; clone_size: .; cdr3_length: 15; j_call: TRBJ1-5; v_call: TRBV9; cdr3_nt: TGTGCCAGCAGCGTAGGGACAGGGGCCAATCAGCCCCAGCATTTT; cdr3_aa: CASSVGTGANQPQHF
d_call: .; clone_size: .; cdr3_length: 14; j_call: TRBJ2-3; v_call: TRBV27; cdr3_nt: TGTGCCAGCAGTTTCGAGAAAGTCACAGATACGCAGTATTTT; cdr3_aa: CASSFEKVTDTQYF
d_call: TRBD1; clone_size: once; cdr3_length: 14; j_call: TRBJ2-1; v_call: TRBV7-3; cdr3_nt: TGTGCCAGCAGCGCCGGGACAGGGCACAATGAGCAGTTCTTC; cdr3_aa: CASSAGTGHNEQFF